Shown below are 17 T cell receptor beta chains from a single sample sequenced in a study of CD8 T cells in Susac syndrome. Random hexamers were used to reverse transcribe the RNA input (about 0.5 to 1 ug). TCRdb used MiXCR to reprocess the immunoSEQ multiplex PCR reads, holding one entry per CDR3 protein. The sample holds approximately 150,000 distinct CDR3 sequences, 90% to 95% seen once. The material sequenced was CD4+ T cells from PBMCs. These receptor sequences come from a human donor with multiple sclerosis.

V usage is TRBV6-5 and J usage is TRBJ1-1, with unresolved D. Germline CDR1 and CDR2: MNHEY and SVGAGI. Trimming pared 0 bases from V and 0 bases from J, leaving 8 bases between. The CDR3 consists of 15 residues. The CDR3 sequence: CASSYSRAMNTEAFF. Written as DNA, the CDR3 is TGTGCCAGCAGTTACTCGCGGGCGATGAACACTGAAGCTTTCTTT.

The chain recombines TRBV20-1 with TRBJ2-7, with 10 positions matching TRBD1. From germline, CDR1 is DFQATT and CDR2 SNEGSKA (reference sequence). The ends lost 6 bases at V and 4 bases at J; junction bases unmatched: 3. The CDR3 runs 12 residues. The CDR3: CSADRGGYEQYF. The CDR3 coding sequence is TGCAGTGCGGACAGGGGGGGATACGAGCAGTACTTC.

V gene TRBV28 combines with J gene TRBJ1-2; D perhaps matches TRBD1 (5 bases). The ends were cut back, 3 bases at V and 4 bases at J, with 15 bases in the middle. The germline CDR1 and CDR2 sequences are MDHEN and SYDVKM. The CDR3 runs 15 residues. Written as DNA, the CDR3 is TGTGCCAGCAGTTTCCTTGCAGGGAGATTCTATGGCTACACCTTC. Translated, it gives CASSFLAGRFYGYTF.

The chain employs TRBV6-5 and TRBJ1-3; D not certain. Trimming cost V 2 bases and J 7 bases, with 15 bases left between them. The CDR3 covers 15 residues. In germline, CDR1 is MNHEY, CDR2 SVGAGI. CDR3 coding DNA: TGTGCCAGCAGTTACCGGGCCCCGACGGGTAACACCATATATTTT. It specifies CASSYRAPTGNTIYF.

CDR3: CASSLGIGDGSYEQYF. CDR3 DNA: TGCGCCAGCAGCTTGGGAATAGGGGACGGATCCTACGAGCAGTACTTC. The V call is TRBV5-1, the J call TRBJ2-7; D may correspond to TRBD1 or TRBD2 (5 bases each). Per the germline V gene, CDR1 is SGHRS and CDR2 is YFSETQ. Trimming pared 0 bases from V and 1 base from J, leaving 14 bases between. The CDR3 runs to 16 residues.

The rearrangement joins TRBV27 to TRBJ1-2, with TRBD1 identical over 8 bases. Germline CDR1 MNHEY, CDR2 SMNVEV (reference sequence). CDR3 size: 16 residues. V was clipped by 6 bases and J by 4 bases; unmatched bases: 13. The CDR3 loop reads CASSPQTGQGRYGYTF. CDR3 DNA: TGTGCCAGCAGCCCCCAGACCGGACAGGGACGCTATGGCTACACCTTC.

The rearrangement uses TRBV7-6 and TRBJ2-1; no clear D. The CDR3 sequence is 16 residues long. Germline values: CDR1 SGHVS, CDR2 FNYEAQ. V lost 1 base and J lost 1, with 11 bases in between. CDR3 nucleotides: TGTGCCAGCAGCTTAGTGGGCTTCGGTTCCTACAATGAGCAGTTCTTC. Translated: CASSLVGFGSYNEQFF.

This chain links TRBV28 with TRBJ2-7, with 7 bases that match TRBD2. CDR3 length: 15 residues. Per germline, CDR1 MDHEN and CDR2 SYDVKM. Trimming cost V 1 base and J 4 bases; bases outside gene matches: 7. Here the CDR3 DNA reads TGTGCCAGCAGTTTATCTGGTCAGGGAGGGTACGAGCAGTACTTC. This gives the protein CASSLSGQGGYEQYF.

The chain is built from TRBV3-1 and TRBJ2-1, with D unresolved. Germline V gene lookup returns CDR1 LGHDT and CDR2 YNNKEL (reference sequence). This CDR3 has 14 amino acids. V gave up 1 base and J gave up 5 bases, with 9 bases separating them. CDR3 in amino acids: CASSQALQNNEQFF. The CDR3, as DNA: TGTGCCAGCAGCCAAGCCCTCCAGAACAATGAGCAGTTCTTC.

The gene calls are TRBV9 and TRBJ2-5; D unresolved. V shed 10 bases and J shed 1 base, with 8 bases lying between them. Germline loops: CDR1 SGDLS, CDR2 YYNGEE. This CDR3 is built from 11 residues. This CDR3 reads CAGNSQETQYF. As DNA, the CDR3 is TGTGCCGGGAACAGCCAAGAGACCCAGTACTTC.

The gene calls are TRBV11-2 and TRBJ2-6; D remains unclear. Germline V gene sequence: CDR1 SGHAT, CDR2 FQNNGV. Trimming shortened V by 2 bases and J by 3 bases, and 5 bases separated the two germline ends. This CDR3 comprises 14 residues. CDR3 amino acids: CASSLRVGANVLTF. The DNA for the CDR3 is TGTGCCAGCAGCTTAAGGGTTGGGGCCAACGTCCTGACTTTC.

This CDR3 is CATSEEDNYGYTF. In DNA form, the CDR3 reads TGTGCCACCAGTGAAGAGGACAACTATGGCTACACCTTC. The genes are TRBV24-1 and TRBJ1-2, with D hard to call. With 4 bases removed from V and 2 bases from J, the gap between germline ends came to 7 bases. Germline V gives CDR1 KGHDR, CDR2 SFDVKD. The CDR3 sequence is 13 residues long.

This clonotype was counted a single time. The chain combines TRBV19 with TRBJ2-5; TRBD1 matches 7 bases. The CDR3 has 16 amino acids. V dropped 6 bases and J dropped 2; count of bases not matched to a gene: 12. CDR1 and CDR2 (germline): LNHDA, SQIVND (reference sequence). The CDR3 DNA reads TGTGCCAGTAGCAATACCCGGGACAGACGGCAAGAGACCCAGTACTTC. Translated, it gives CASSNTRDRRQETQYF.

This chain connects TRBV14 to TRBJ2-7; no clear D gene. With 1 base removed from V and 4 bases from J, the gap between germline ends came to 11 bases. CDR3 length: 14 amino acids. Germline V gene sequence: CDR1 SGHDN, CDR2 FVKESK. CDR3 in amino acids: CASSQADGPYEQYF. The CDR3 nucleotides are TGTGCCAGCAGCCAAGCTGACGGGCCTTACGAGCAGTACTTC. Together with reference TRBV14 and TRBJ2-7, the CDR3 gives the full variable domain: EAGVTQFPSHSVIEKGQTVTLRCDPISGHDNLYWYRRVMGKEIKFLLHFVKESKQDESGMPNNRFLAERTGGTYSTLKVQPAELEDSGVYFCASSQADGPYEQYFGPGTRLTVT.

This chain links TRBV5-4 with TRBJ1-2; 7 nucleotides align to TRBD1. CDR3 size: 13 residues. Per the germline V gene, CDR1 is SGHNT and CDR2 is YYREEE (reference sequence). Trimming removed 3 bases from V and 3 bases from J; junction bases left unmatched: 2. CDR3 sequence: CASSYDRDYGYTF. The CDR3 nucleotides read TGTGCCAGCAGCTACGACAGGGACTATGGCTACACCTTC.

J is TRBJ2-7 and V is TRBV3-1; the D gene is possibly TRBD1 (5 bases). In germline, CDR1 is LGHDT, CDR2 YNNKEL (reference sequence). The CDR3 is made up of 16 amino acids. V lost 3 bases to trimming and J lost 3 bases, with 18 bases between them. The CDR3: CASSQGPAGFDYEQYF. The CDR3 coding sequence is TGTGCCAGCAGCCAGGGCCCGGCAGGGTTCGACTACGAGCAGTACTTC.

The rearrangement joins TRBV20-1 to TRBJ2-7; D may correspond to TRBD1 or TRBD2 (6 bases each). Germline CDR1 and CDR2: DFQATT and SNEGSKA (reference sequence). The CDR3 runs 12 residues. The V and J ends lost 8 bases and 6 bases respectively, with 17 bases between them. The CDR3 DNA reads TGCAGTCCTACCCACAGGGACTCCGAGCAGTACTTC. Protein: CSPTHRDSEQYF.